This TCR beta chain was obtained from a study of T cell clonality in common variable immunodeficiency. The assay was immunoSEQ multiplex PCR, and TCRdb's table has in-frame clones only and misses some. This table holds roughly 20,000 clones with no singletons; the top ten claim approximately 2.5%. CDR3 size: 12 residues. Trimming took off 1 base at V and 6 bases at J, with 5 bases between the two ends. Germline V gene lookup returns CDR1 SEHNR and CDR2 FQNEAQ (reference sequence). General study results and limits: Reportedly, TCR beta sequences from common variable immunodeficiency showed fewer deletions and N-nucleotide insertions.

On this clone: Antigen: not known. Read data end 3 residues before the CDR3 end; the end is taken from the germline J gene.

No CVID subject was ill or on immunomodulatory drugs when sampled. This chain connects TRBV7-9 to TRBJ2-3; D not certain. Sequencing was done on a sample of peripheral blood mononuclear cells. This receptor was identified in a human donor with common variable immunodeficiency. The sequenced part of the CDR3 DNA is TGTGCCAGCAGCTTAGACTGGGATACG. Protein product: CASSLDWDT. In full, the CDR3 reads CASSLDWDTQYF.